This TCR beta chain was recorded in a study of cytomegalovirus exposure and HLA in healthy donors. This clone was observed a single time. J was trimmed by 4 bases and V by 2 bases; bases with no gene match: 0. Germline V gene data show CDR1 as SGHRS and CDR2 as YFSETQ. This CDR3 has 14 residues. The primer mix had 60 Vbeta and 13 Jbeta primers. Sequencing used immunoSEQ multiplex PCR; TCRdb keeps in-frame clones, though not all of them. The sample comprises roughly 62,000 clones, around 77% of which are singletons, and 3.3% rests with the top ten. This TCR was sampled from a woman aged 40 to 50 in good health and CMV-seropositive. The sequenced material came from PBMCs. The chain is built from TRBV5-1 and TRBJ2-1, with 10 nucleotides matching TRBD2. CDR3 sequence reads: CASSLLAGYNEQFF. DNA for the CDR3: TGCGCCAGCAGCTTACTAGCGGGGTACAATGAGCAGTTCTTC.